This note documents a single T cell receptor beta chain sequence. This clone's antigen is unknown. Qualities for individual bases were not recorded, and no much larger clone is one base off. The method was 5' RACE. The listed sequencing device is Illumina HiSeq 2000. A universal primer binding site was added through template switching, and the final cDNA carried a unique molecular identifier so that TCR cDNA molecules could be counted accurately. Specific primers in the conserved constant-segment region were used to synthesize first-strand cDNA for TCR alpha and beta chains. To control for contamination, every cDNA library was double barcoded, receiving both a SMART-Mk sample barcode and Illumina barcodes. TruSeq adapter sequences and Illumina sample barcodes were added in two successive PCR steps. The TCR alpha and beta cDNA libraries were sequenced on the Illumina HiSeq platform using custom primers. The published analysis was carried out like this. Raw reads were processed with MiGEC to extract unique molecular identifiers, and MiXCR was used to determine CDR3 positions. For each individual, recombination models were inferred using an EM algorithm with the repgenHMM and IGoR tools. Shared clonotypes were analyzed with the tcR package in R, and sharing was normalized by the product of cloneset sizes. To study raw recombination without the effects of thymic and clonal selection, out-of-frame nonproductive sequences were analyzed. In TCRdb, the public reads were trimmed at Q25 with fastp and aligned with MiXCR, with productive beta chains retained. Duplicate CDR3 protein sequences are folded into a single record with the most common DNA and genes. The V and J calls come from TCRdb's annotation, not from the publication. Recorded for this sample are approximately 220,000 distinct CDR3 sequences; roughly 7.5% of them occurred a single time. The ten most abundant clones make up 5.4% of the sample.

Every donor in the study was a healthy Caucasian. Three pairs of female monozygotic twins, all aged roughly 18 to 29 years, made up the twin cohort. CD4+ and CD8+ T cell populations were isolated with positive isolation kits from Invitrogen. In the germline V gene (reference sequence), CDR1 corresponds to SGHAT and CDR2 to FQDESV. Including cysteine and phenylalanine, the CDR3 has 16 amino acids. The kept DNA is CDR3 alone, 48 bases in frame from the first base. V was cut back by 5 bases and J by 6 bases, leaving a gap of 19 bases between them. This specimen comes from a study of identical twins (dated by TCRdb to the mid-2010s). In the study overall: To test whether fetal clonotypes persist, the study used deep sequencing on TCR alpha and beta repertoires from monozygotic twins, unrelated adults of various ages, and cord blood. To rule out contamination, replicate twin experiments were performed at different times with different library preparation protocols. On the study overall, not on this receptor specifically: Abundant cord blood beta clonotypes carried fewer insertions; young adult naive repertoires showed a weaker similar trend, while memory repertoires showed none. Compared with coincidental sharing between unrelated individuals, out-of-frame TCR alpha sequences shared between twins showed an excess of sequences with low generation probability. A weaker excess of twin sharing was found in beta out-of-frame sequences because the signal-to-noise ratio was lowered by fewer shared sequences. Because the same donors could not be followed over many years, conclusions were based on cross-sectional statistical analysis. In monozygotic twins, recombination models systematically underestimated out-of-frame TCR alpha sharing, but the models matched the sharing seen between unrelated individuals. Zero-insertion analyses could be partly confounded by invariant T cells such as MAIT and iNKT, though diverse VJ usage argued against such confounding for most clonotypes.

The data also belong to a second study, concerning yellow fever vaccine responses in identical twins. The other study reports the following: The authors reported that the T cell response to vaccination in identical twins appeared partly convergent and partly personalized. In the study, vaccine-responding T cell clones were precisely tracked in identical twins.

The sequence came from a woman between 18 and 29 years old in good health. The chain employs TRBV11-1 and TRBJ2-2, with the D gene not clear enough to name. The sequencing sample was made of CD8+ T cells sorted from blood. CDR3 loop: CASSPEGSYTPGELFF. The nucleotide sequence reads as follows: TGTGCCAGCAGCCCCGAAGGGTCGTATACCCCCGGGGAGCTGTTTTTT. The reference TRBV11-1 and TRBJ2-2 proteins fill in what lies around the CDR3, so the full variable domain reads EAEVAQSPRYKITEKSQAVAFWCDPISGHATLYWYRQILGQGPELLVQFQDESVVDDSQLPKDRFSAERLKGVDSTLKIQPAELGDSAMYLCASSPEGSYTPGELFFGEGSRLTVL.